This is a list of T cell receptor beta chains from one sample in a study of early T cells in non-severe SARS-CoV-2 infection. TCRdb re-called the 5' RACE reads with MiXCR, one entry per CDR3 protein. The repertoire includes about 50,000 distinct CDR3 sequences, around 9.6% of them detected once, and over 4.5% sits in the top ten. Sequenced here: whole blood, sampled at baseline. The source is an adult who was a healthcare worker with PCR-confirmed SARS-CoV-2 infection or an uninfected control (not recorded which). Each CDR3 is given with its conserved first and last residue. The D gene is left open where the match is weak. Size is stated for part of the rows, as once, few or many counts, or as a class when the clone is expanded.

v_gene	j_gene	abundance	d_gene	CDR3nt	CDR3aa
TRBV11-2	TRBJ2-7	many	NA	TGTGCCAGCAGCTTAGATCCCCCGGCTTCCTACGAGCAGTACTTC	CASSLDPPASYEQYF
TRBV27	TRBJ2-3	many	NA	TGTGCCAGCAGTTTCCGCGGGTTTCTGTTGACAGATACGCAGTATTTT	CASSFRGFLLTDTQYF
TRBV28	TRBJ1-2	many	TRBD1	TGTGCCAGCAGTGTATACTTACGACAGGGAAAGGACTATGGCTACACCTTC	CASSVYLRQGKDYGYTF
TRBV6-6	TRBJ1-2	few	NA	TGTGCCAGCAGTTACTCGACAGGAGATGGCTACACCTTC	CASSYSTGDGYTF
TRBV27	TRBJ2-1	few	NA	TGTGCCAGCAGTTTATCGAGCGGTTTATGGTACAATGAGCAGTTCTTC	CASSLSSGLWYNEQFF
TRBV4-1	TRBJ2-7	few	NA	TGCGCCAGCAGCCAAAGGACAGCTACCTACGAGCAGTACTTC	CASSQRTATYEQYF
TRBV7-2	TRBJ1-3	many	TRBD1	TGTGCCAGCAGCTTACAGGGGGCTGGAAACACCATATATTTT	CASSLQGAGNTIYF
TRBV7-9	TRBJ2-3	many	NA	TGTGCCAGCAGCAGGACGGGGTTTGGTACAGATACGCAGTATTTT	CASSRTGFGTDTQYF
TRBV12-3/TRBV12-4	TRBJ1-5	many	NA	TGTGCCAGCAGTTCCAGGGACCTCAATCAGCCCCAGCATTTT	CASSSRDLNQPQHF
TRBV5-1	TRBJ2-1	few	TRBD2	TGCGCCAGCAGCTTTAGCGGGGGGGCAGCCGCTGAGCAGTTCTTC	CASSFSGGAAAEQFF
TRBV30	TRBJ1-5	many	TRBD1	TGTGCCTGGGCTACAGGGGCGGCTCAGCCCCAGCATTTT	CAWATGAAQPQHF
TRBV27	TRBJ1-4	many	NA	TGTGCCAGCAGGTCACATAATGAAAAACTGTTTTTT	CASRSHNEKLFF
TRBV9	TRBJ2-1	NA	TRBD2	TGTGCCAGCAGCGCTAGCGGGAATAAGTACAATGAGCAGTTCTTC	CASSASGNKYNEQFF